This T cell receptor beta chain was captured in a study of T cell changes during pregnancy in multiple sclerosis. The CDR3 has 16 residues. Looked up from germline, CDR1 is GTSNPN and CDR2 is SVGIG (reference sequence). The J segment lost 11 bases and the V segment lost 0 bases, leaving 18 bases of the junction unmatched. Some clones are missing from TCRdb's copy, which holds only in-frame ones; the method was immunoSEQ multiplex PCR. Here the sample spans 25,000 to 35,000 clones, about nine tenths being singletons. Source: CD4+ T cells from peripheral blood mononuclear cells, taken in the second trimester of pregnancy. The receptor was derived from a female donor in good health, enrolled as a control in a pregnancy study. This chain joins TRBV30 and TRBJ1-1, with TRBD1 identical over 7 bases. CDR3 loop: CAWSVGQGEIRLGAFF. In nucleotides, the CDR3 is TGTGCCTGGAGTGTAGGGCAGGGGGAAATCCGGCTGGGCGCTTTCTTT.